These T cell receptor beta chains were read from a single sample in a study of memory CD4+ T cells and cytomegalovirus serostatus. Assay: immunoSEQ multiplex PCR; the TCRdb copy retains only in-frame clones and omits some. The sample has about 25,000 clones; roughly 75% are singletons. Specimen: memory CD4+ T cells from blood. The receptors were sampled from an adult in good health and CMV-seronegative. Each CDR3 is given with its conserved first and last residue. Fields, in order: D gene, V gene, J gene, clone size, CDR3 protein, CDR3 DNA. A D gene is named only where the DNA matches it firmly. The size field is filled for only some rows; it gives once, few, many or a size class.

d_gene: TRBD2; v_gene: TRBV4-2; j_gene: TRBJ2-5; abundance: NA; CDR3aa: CASSQPGLADQETQYF; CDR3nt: TGTGCCAGCAGCCAGCCGGGACTAGCGGACCAAGAGACCCAGTACTTC
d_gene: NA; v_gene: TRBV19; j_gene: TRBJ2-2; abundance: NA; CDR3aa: CASMGVPTGELFF; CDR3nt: TGTGCCAGTATGGGTGTGCCTACCGGGGAGCTGTTTTTT
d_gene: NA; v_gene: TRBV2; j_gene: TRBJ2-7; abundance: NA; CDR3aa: CASSEALSRGRQYF; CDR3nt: TGTGCCAGCAGTGAAGCGCTCAGTCGTGGGAGGCAGTACTTC
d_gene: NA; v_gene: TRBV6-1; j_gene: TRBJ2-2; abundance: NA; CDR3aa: CASSEVQVVSGELFF; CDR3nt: TGTGCCAGCAGTGAAGTTCAGGTAGTGTCCGGGGAGCTGTTTTTT
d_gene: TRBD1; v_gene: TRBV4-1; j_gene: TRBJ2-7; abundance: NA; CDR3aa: CASSHQTGTGNPYEQYF; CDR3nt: TGCGCCAGCAGCCATCAAACCGGGACAGGGAACCCCTACGAGCAGTACTTC
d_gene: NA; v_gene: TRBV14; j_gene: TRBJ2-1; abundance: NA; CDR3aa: CASSQVGHLSYNEQFF; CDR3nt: TGTGCCAGCAGCCAAGTGGGTCATTTGTCCTACAATGAGCAGTTCTTC
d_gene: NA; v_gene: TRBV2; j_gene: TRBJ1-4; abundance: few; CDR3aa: CASKAGLGEKLFF; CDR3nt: TGTGCCAGCAAGGCAGGGCTGGGTGAAAAACTGTTTTTT
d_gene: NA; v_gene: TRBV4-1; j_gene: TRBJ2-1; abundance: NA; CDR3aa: CASSPGRTFSYNEQFF; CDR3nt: TGCGCCAGCAGCCCGGGACGGACTTTCTCCTACAATGAGCAGTTCTTC
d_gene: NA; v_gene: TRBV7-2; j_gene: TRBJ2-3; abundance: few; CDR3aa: CASSLLRGTDTQYF; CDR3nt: TGTGCCAGCAGCCTTCTGCGGGGCACAGATACGCAGTATTTT
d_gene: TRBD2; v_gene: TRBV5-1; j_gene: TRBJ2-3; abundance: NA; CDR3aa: CASSLGWTSGRTDTQYF; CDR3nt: TGCGCCAGCAGCTTGGGGTGGACTAGCGGGAGAACAGATACGCAGTATTTT